The rows below give T cell receptor beta chains drawn from one sample of a study of cytomegalovirus exposure and HLA in healthy donors. Sequencing used immunoSEQ multiplex PCR; TCRdb keeps in-frame clones, though not all of them. The sample holds around 100,000 clones. Sequences were obtained from PBMCs. These receptors all come from a man aged 35 to 55 in good health and CMV-seronegative. CDR3s include the opening cysteine and the closing phenylalanine or tryptophan. Fields, in order: V gene, CDR3 protein.

>TRBV28
CASGTQGLGGKTQYF
>TRBV4-1
CASSQVLGQNNQPQHF
>TRBV28
CASSFPGQGANYGYTF
>TRBV18
CASSPPGGNEQFF
>TRBV7-2
CASSFSRQEETQYF
>TRBV5-1
CASSAGFSGNSPLHF
>TRBV4-3
CASSQDQNSYEQYF
>TRBV28
CASSPRMGYNEQFF
>TRBV7-6
CASSAHDQGLPYEQYF
>TRBV7-9
CASSLAQGGFYEQYF
>TRBV13
CASSLRSHGGGNTDTQYF
>TRBV28
CASSLGDRVDQPQHF
>TRBV5-1
CASSGGQSSYNEQFF
>TRBV7-9
CASSFGTGTHGGYGYTF
>TRBV5-6
CASRSDRASYEQYF
>TRBV29-1
CSGGTSSGTQYF
>TRBV5-1
CASSWAGGSTGELFF
>TRBV28
CASRIRQGRLADNEQFF
>TRBV29-1
CSVRGQGASEAFF
>TRBV7-2
CASSTRDRTDTQYF
>TRBV5-4
CASSSGQGAGETQYF
>TRBV28
CASSLGQVINSPLHF
>TRBV5-1
CASTPHATSTDTQYF
>TRBV18
CASSPLQGANTGELFF
>TRBV18
CASSPPRTDYSPLRF
>TRBV4-1
CASSQGVGANYGYTF
>TRBV7-9
CASTPGLAWGEDTQYF
>TRBV29-1
CSVEEDRDYGYTF
>TRBV14
CASSQHQTGLGELFF
>TRBV6-6
CASTPEGAYNEQFF
>TRBV27
CASSEGLGTDTQYF
>TRBV28
CASSTDTYNEQFF
>TRBV6-1
CASSLETEYF
>TRBV30
CAFRQSGANVLTF
>TRBV27
CASSFKGAPLNTEAFF
>TRBV15
CATSNFIATNEKLFF
>TRBV4-3
CASSQEGTGINEKLFF
>TRBV10-3
CAISDGDRNQPQHF
>TRBV19
CASTTGVGNSPLHF
>TRBV10-2
CASSVLAGTDTQYF
>TRBV5-1
CASSLFGTSGGAAGEQFF
>TRBV7-2
CASSSRRGETQYF
>TRBV7-2
CASSPRLAASTDTQYF
>TRBV5-4
CASSSDSPLDSFSPLHF
>TRBV9
CASSEGSSSSYEQYF
>TRBV7-2
CASSLEASGTFSYEQYF
>TRBV10-3
CAISESLGANSYEQYF
>TRBV11-2
CASSLGAYEQYF
>TRBV27
CASSLFPSGGASEQYF
>TRBV18
CASSPLQGGLQFF
>TRBV5-4
CASSLGRESPYEQYF
>TRBV5-6
CASSLQVPNEQFF
>TRBV30
CAWSVSGASGGQFF
>TRBV4-1
CASSQDRRGEPQHF
>TRBV4-1
CASSQDLYTQYF
>TRBV6-6
CASNSGTGQSGYTF
>TRBV2
CASSAGPQGQPQHF
>TRBV9
CASSERPRDNEQFF